These 6 T cell receptor beta chains came from one sample sequenced in a study of glioma-infiltrating T cells after dendritic cell vaccination. Sample time point: after dendritic cell vaccination, including at tumor progression/relapse. The repertoire was sequenced with immunoSEQ multiplex PCR; TCRdb's copy has only in-frame clones and lacks some. The sample carries roughly 80,000 clones, over 75% recorded once. The source material was blood, sampled after dendritic cell vaccination. The receptors here all came from a human donor with glioblastoma.

The V call is TRBV10-3, the J call TRBJ1-1; TRBD1 matches 10 bases. The length of the CDR3 is 13 residues. V gave up 7 bases and J gave up 4 bases; unmatched junction bases: 3. From germline, CDR1 is ENHRY and CDR2 SYGVKD. Here the CDR3 DNA reads TGTGCCATCACCGGACAGGGGGTCACTGAAGCTTTCTTT. Translation: CAITGQGVTEAFF.

The gene calls are TRBV11-3 and TRBJ2-3; maybe TRBD1 (6 bases). Germline CDR1 and CDR2: SGHNT and YENEEA. Trimming removed 5 bases at V and 2 bases at J, with 11 bases between. The CDR3 spans 14 residues. The CDR3 bases are TGTGCCAGCAGCCGGGGACAAACCACAGATACGCAGTATTTT. Translation: CASSRGQTTDTQYF.

This clone is a singleton in its sample. This chain joins TRBV29-1 and TRBJ2-7; D gene uncertain. Trimming cost V 2 bases and J 4 bases, with 12 bases left between them. The CDR3 covers 13 residues. The V gene's germline CDR1 is SQVTM and CDR2 ANQGSEA. CDR3 in DNA: TGCAGCGTTGAATCGAGGATTGGGTACGAGCAGTACTTC. Residues: CSVESRIGYEQYF.

The chain recombines TRBV5-6 with TRBJ1-2; 8 nucleotides line up with TRBD1. Germline CDR1 and CDR2: SGHDT and YYEEEE. The CDR3 runs 13 residues. V lost 2 bases and J lost 7; bases outside the gene matches: 4. The CDR3, as DNA: TGTGCCAGCAGCTTACGACAGGGGTCTGGCTACACCTTC. Translated: CASSLRQGSGYTF.

This clone was detected once. V is TRBV6-1 and J is TRBJ2-7; D perhaps matches TRBD2 (7 bases). The V end lost 11 bases, the J end lost 7 bases, and 18 bases lay between the germline ends. The CDR3 extends over 12 amino acids. The germline gives CDR1 MNHNS, CDR2 SASEGT. CDR3: CAGRGWEGEQYF. CDR3 DNA sequence: TGTGCCGGGAGGGGGTGGGAAGGGGAGCAGTACTTC.

The chain is built from TRBV6-1 and TRBJ2-2; 7 bases are shared with TRBD1. CDR3 size: 14 residues. V was clipped by 5 bases and J by 6 bases; unmatched bases: 6. CDR1 and CDR2 (germline): MNHNS, SASEGT. CDR3 amino acids: CASSWTGRAGELFF. The CDR3 nucleotides are TGTGCCAGCAGTTGGACAGGTCGGGCCGGGGAGCTGTTTTTT.